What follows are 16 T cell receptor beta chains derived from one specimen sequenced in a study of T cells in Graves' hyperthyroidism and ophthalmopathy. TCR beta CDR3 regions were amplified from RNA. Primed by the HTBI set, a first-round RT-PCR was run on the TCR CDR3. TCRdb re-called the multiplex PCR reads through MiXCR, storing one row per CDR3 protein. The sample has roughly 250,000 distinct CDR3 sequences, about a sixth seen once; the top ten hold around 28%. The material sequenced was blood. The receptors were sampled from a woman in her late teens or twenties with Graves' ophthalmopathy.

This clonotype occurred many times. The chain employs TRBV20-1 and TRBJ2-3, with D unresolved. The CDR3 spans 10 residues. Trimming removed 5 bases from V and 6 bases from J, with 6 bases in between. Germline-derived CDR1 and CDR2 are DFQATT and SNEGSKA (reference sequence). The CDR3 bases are TGCAGTGCTTTTCGGGATACGCAGTATTTT. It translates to CSAFRDTQYF.

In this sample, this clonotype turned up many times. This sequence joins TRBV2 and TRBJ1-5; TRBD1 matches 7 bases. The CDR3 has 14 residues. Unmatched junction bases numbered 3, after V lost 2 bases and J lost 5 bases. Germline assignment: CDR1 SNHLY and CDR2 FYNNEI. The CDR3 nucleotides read TGTGCCAGCAGTGAACAGGGGGTCGATCAGCCCCAGCATTTT. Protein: CASSEQGVDQPQHF. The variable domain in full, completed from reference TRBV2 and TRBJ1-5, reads EPEVTQTPSHQVTQMGQEVILRCVPISNHLYFYWYRQILGQKVEFLVSFYNNEISEKSEIFDDQFSVERPDGSNFTLKIRSTKLEDSAMYFCASSEQGVDQPQHFGDGTRLSIL.

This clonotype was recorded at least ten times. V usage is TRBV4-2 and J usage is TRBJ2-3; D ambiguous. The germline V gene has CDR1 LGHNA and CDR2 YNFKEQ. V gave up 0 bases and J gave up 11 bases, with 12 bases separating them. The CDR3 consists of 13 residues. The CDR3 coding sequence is TGTGCCAGCAGCCAAGATTCAGGCGCCCAGCAGTATTTT. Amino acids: CASSQDSGAQQYF.

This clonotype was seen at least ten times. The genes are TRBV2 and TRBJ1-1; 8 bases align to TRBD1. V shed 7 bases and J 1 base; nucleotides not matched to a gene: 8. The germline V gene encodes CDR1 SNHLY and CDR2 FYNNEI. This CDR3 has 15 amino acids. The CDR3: CASTQGASENTEAFF. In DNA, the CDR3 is TGTGCCAGCACGCAGGGGGCTTCTGAGAACACTGAAGCTTTCTTT. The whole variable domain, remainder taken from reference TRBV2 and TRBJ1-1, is EPEVTQTPSHQVTQMGQEVILRCVPISNHLYFYWYRQILGQKVEFLVSFYNNEISEKSEIFDDQFSVERPDGSNFTLKIRSTKLEDSAMYFCASTQGASENTEAFFGQGTRLTVV.

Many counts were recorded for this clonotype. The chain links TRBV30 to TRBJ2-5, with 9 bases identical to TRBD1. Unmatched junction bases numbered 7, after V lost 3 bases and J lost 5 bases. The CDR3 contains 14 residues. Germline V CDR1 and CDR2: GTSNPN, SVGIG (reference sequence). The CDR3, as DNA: TGTGCCTGGAGCCGAACAGGGGGCCTCGAGACCCAGTACTTC. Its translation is CAWSRTGGLETQYF.

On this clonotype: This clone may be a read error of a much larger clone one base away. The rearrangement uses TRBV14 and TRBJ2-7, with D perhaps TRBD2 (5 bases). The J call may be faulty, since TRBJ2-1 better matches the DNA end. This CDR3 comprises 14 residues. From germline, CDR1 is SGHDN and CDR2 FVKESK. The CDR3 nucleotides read TGTGCCAGCAGCCACCGGGCCCCAGACTACGAGCAGTTCTTC. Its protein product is CASSHRAPDYEQFF.

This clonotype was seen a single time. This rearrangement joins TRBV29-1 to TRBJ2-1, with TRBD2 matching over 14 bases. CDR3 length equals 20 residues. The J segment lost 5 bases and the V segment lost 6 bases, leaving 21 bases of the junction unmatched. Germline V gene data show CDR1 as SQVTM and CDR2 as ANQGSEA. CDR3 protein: CSVCLIGTSGRSRLNNEQFF. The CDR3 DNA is TGCAGCGTCTGTTTGATCGGGACTAGCGGGAGATCGAGGCTTAACAATGAGCAGTTCTTC.

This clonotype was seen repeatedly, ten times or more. CDR3 DNA: TGTGCCAGCAGCTTGGAGGGTTGGGGCTCCTACAATGAGCAGTTCTTC. Translating gives CASSLEGWGSYNEQFF. The gene calls are TRBV5-6 and TRBJ2-1; D ambiguous. Germline CDR1 SGHDT, CDR2 YYEEEE. The CDR3 has 16 residues. V gave up 0 bases and J gave up 0 bases, with 10 bases separating them.

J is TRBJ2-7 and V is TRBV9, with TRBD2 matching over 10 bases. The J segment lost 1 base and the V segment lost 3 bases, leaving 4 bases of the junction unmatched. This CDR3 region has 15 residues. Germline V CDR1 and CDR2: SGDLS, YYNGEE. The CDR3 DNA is TGTGCCAGCAGCGCGACTAGCGGGTCGTCCTACGAGCAGTACTTC. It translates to CASSATSGSSYEQYF.

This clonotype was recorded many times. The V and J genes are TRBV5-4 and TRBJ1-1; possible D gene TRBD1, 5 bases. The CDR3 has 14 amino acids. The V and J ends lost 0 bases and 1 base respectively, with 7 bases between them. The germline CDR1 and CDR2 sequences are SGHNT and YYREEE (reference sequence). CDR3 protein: CASSLGQKNTEAFF. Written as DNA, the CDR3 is TGTGCCAGCAGCTTGGGACAGAAGAACACTGAAGCTTTCTTT.

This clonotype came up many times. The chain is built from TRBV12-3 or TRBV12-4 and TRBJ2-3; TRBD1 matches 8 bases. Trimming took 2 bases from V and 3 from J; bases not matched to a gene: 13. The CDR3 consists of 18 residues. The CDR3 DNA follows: TGTGCCAGCAGTTTATCCCATATAGGACAGGGAGAGACAGATACGCAGTATTTT. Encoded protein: CASSLSHIGQGETDTQYF.

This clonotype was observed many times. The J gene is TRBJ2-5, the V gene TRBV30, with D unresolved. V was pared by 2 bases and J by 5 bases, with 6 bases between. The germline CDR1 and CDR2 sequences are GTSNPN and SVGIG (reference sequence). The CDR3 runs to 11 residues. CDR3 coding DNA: TGTGCCTGGAGTTTGCGGGAGACCCAGTACTTC. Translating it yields CAWSLRETQYF.

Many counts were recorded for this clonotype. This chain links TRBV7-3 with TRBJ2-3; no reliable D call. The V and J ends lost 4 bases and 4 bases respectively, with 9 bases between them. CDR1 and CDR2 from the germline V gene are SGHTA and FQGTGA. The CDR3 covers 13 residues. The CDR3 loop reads CASSSQGPDTQYF. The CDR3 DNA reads TGTGCCAGCAGCTCACAAGGTCCAGATACGCAGTATTTT. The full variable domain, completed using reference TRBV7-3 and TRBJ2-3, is GAGVSQTPSNKVTEKGKYVELRCDPISGHTALYWYRQSLGQGPEFLIYFQGTGAADDSGLPNDRFFAVRPEGSVSTLKIQRTERGDSAVYLCASSSQGPDTQYFGPGTRLTVL.

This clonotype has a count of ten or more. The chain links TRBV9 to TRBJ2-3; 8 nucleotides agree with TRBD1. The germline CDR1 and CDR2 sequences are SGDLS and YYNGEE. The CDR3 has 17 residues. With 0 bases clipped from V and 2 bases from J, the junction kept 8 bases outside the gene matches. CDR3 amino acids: CASSVEGAGGPTDTQYF. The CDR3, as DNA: TGTGCCAGCAGCGTAGAGGGGGCAGGGGGCCCCACAGATACGCAGTATTTT.

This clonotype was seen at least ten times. Here the CDR3 reads CASSLLASRTDTQYF. For the CDR3, the DNA is TGTGCCAGCAGTTTGTTGGCTAGCCGAACAGATACGCAGTATTTT. The chain joins TRBV28 to TRBJ2-3; D possibly corresponds to TRBD2 (5 bases). This CDR3 comprises 15 residues. CDR1 and CDR2 (germline): MDHEN, SYDVKM. Trimming removed 3 bases at V and 3 bases at J, with 13 bases between.

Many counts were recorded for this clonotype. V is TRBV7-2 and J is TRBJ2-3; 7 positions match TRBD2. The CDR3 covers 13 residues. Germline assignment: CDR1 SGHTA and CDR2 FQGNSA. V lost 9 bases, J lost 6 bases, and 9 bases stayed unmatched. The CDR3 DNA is TGTGCCAGTACGGGACTAATAAGCGATACGCAGTATTTT. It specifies CASTGLISDTQYF.